The present entry profiles one T cell receptor beta chain with its context. CDR1 MNHNY and CDR2 SVGAGI come from the germline V gene (reference sequence). The CDR3 spans 14 residues. V was cut by 6 bases and J by 5 bases, with 13 bases left in between. This specimen belongs to a study of graft-versus-host responses after intestinal transplantation. With roughly 200,000 irradiated, violet-dye-labeled stimulator cells, roughly 200,000 CFSE-labeled responder cells were plated. Data came from immunoSEQ multiplex PCR; TCRdb stores just in-frame clones and leaves some out. The data contain about 12,000 clones, approximately 35% of them singletons.

This sequence was found in a human patient who received an intestinal transplant. The chain is built from TRBV6-6 and TRBJ2-2; D gene ambiguous. This specimen was alloreactive CD8+ T cells from a mixed lymphocyte reaction culture, taken before intestinal transplant. The subset is: CFSE-low proliferating T cells sorted from roughly 6-day pre-transplant mixed lymphocyte reaction (GvH or HvG direction). The CDR3 DNA sequence: TGTGCCAGCAGCGGGTCCCTCAGGACCGGGGAGCTGTTTTTT. This gives the protein CASSGSLRTGELFF.